This T cell receptor beta chain emerged from a study of T cell repertoires in cytomegalovirus infection. This clonotype was seen ten or more times. Its antigen is not known. Each CDR3 protein gets one entry after TCRdb re-called the reads with MiXCR. The sample carries about 770,000 distinct CDR3 sequences, almost 30% recorded once. V dropped 5 bases and J dropped 11 bases, with 15 bases sitting between them. CDR3 size: 12 residues. Germline CDR1 is SGHVS and CDR2 is FNYEAQ. The V gene is TRBV7-6, the J gene TRBJ1-1; D possibly corresponds to TRBD1 (6 bases). The specimen was cultured CD8+ T cells from PBMCs, collected from culture after CMV antigen stimulation. The origin of this receptor is a human donor in good health (CMV status not recorded). Some clones in this sample may be carry-over from other donors' samples. The CDR3 DNA reads TGTGCCAGCAGCCCCGCGACAGGAGAGGCTTTCTTT. Its translation is CASSPATGEAFF.